This T cell receptor (beta chain) was profiled in a study of blood T cell repertoires in COVID-19. Study at large: The analysed material was cDNA or gDNA that came from T cells, B-cell-depleted T cells, or PBMCs.

V was pared by 3 bases and J by 4 bases, with 4 bases between. The CDR3 extends over 12 amino acids. Germline V gene lookup returns CDR1 PRHDT and CDR2 FYEKMQ (reference sequence). Per the original methods: Amplifying reference gene primers gave estimates of nucleated cell counts. Libraries were prepared by immunoSEQ multiplex PCR; TCRdb keeps only in-frame clonotypes and omits some of them. Clone size and V and J calls were adopted from that table, with D and trimming inferred from the DNA. Among 240,000 or so clones, around 85% were seen once, and the ten largest hold 3% to 3.5%. The table lists this clone with a count of one.

What was sequenced was peripheral blood. This TCR derives from a woman aged 25 to 39 who had recovered from COVID-19. The chain is built from TRBV13 and TRBJ1-5, with D unresolved. This chain's CDR3 is CASSFRNQPQHF. The CDR3 nucleotides read TGTGCCAGCAGCTTCAGAAATCAGCCCCAGCATTTT.